A single sample is the source of the 3 T cell receptor beta chains below, sequenced in a study of early stage breast cancer tumors. This table comes from immunoSEQ multiplex PCR, and its TCRdb copy is limited to in-frame clones, with some not included. In the table there are some 30,000 clones, around four fifths of which are singletons. Sequencing was done on a sample of blood. These receptors were obtained from a person aged 45 to 59 with breast cancer.

This rearrangement joins TRBV27 to TRBJ1-2; 10 nucleotides line up with TRBD1. The V and J ends lost 6 bases and 6 bases, in that order; junction bases with no gene match: 10. Germline V lookup: CDR1 MNHEY, CDR2 SMNVEV (reference sequence). The CDR3 is made up of 15 amino acids. The CDR3 DNA follows: TGTGCCAGCAGCTCGGGGGACAGGGGAAGGGATGGCTACACCTTC. Translating it yields CASSSGDRGRDGYTF.

The rearrangement uses TRBV27 and TRBJ2-1, with 8 bases that match TRBD2. The germline V gene has CDR1 MNHEY and CDR2 SMNVEV (reference sequence). This CDR3 is 16 amino acids long. V lost 5 bases and J lost 1; bases outside the gene matches: 7. DNA of the CDR3: TGTGCCAGCAGTCACCGAGCGGGAGTATCCTACAATGAGCAGTTCTTC. Its translation: CASSHRAGVSYNEQFF.

The chain recombines TRBV5-1 with TRBJ2-3; the D is unclear. The CDR3 covers 14 residues. Germline CDR1 SGHRS, CDR2 YFSETQ. The V gene lost 2 bases and the J gene lost 0 bases, with 7 bases spanning the gap. CDR3 residues: CASSFGSSTDTQYF. The CDR3, as DNA: TGCGCCAGCAGCTTCGGCTCCAGCACAGATACGCAGTATTTT.